The clone carrying this T cell receptor (beta chain) has more than one count but fewer than ten. TCRdb ran MiXCR on the 5' RACE reads and lists one entry per CDR3 protein. The sample holds under 250,000 distinct CDR3 sequences, 15% seen once. The CDR3 is 16 residues long. V was cut by 0 bases and J by 1 base, with 12 bases left in between. Germline CDR1 and CDR2: KGHSH and LQKENI. The record originates from a study of T-cell memory formation after mild COVID-19. The sample was PBMCs or a T cell subset sorted from them (not recorded which). This TCR derives from an adult woman who had mild COVID-19 (a few samples of this study predate the infection). Cell type and time point are not known. The chain employs TRBV18 and TRBJ1-1, with D possibly matching TRBD1 (5 bases). CDR3 residues: CASSPPRGRTNTEAFF. The CDR3 DNA sequence: TGTGCCAGCTCACCACCGCGGGGCAGGACGAACACTGAAGCTTTCTTT.